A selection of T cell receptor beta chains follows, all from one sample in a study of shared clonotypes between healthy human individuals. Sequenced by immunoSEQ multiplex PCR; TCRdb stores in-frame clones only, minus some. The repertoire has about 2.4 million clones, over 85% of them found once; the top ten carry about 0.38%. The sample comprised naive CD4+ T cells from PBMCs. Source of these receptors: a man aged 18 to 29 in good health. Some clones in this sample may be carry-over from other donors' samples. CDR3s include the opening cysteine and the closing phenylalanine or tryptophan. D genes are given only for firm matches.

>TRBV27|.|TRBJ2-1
TGTGCCAGCAGGACTTTAGGGGGGAACCCGAATTACAATGAGCAGTTCTTC
CASRTLGGNPNYNEQFF
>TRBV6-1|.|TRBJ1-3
TGTGCCAGCAGTGAAGCGTCCTCCGGAAACACCATATATTTT
CASSEASSGNTIYF
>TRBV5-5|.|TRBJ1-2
TGTGCCAGCAGCTTGGCGGCAGGGGACTATGGCTACACCTTC
CASSLAAGDYGYTF
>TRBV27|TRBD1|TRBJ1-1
TGTGCCAGCACTCCCGGGACAGGGGGCTTTGCTTTCTTT
CASTPGTGGFAFF
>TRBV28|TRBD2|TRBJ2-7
TGTGCCAGCACTGATTCCGCCCTCCTAGCGGGGATCTACGAGCAGTACTTC
CASTDSALLAGIYEQYF
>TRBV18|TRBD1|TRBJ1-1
TGTGCCAGCTCCCCAGGGGGGAAGGACACTGAAGCTTTCTTT
CASSPGGKDTEAFF
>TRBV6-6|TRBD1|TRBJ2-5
TGTGCCAGCAGTTCTACGACAGGGGGGGAGCGGGAGACCCAGTACTTC
CASSSTTGGERETQYF
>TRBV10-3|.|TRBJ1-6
TGTGCCATCAGTGTGGGCAGAACCCTTTCACCCCTCCACTTT
CAISVGRTLSPLHF
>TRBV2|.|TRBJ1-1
TGTGCCAGCAGTTTGCTGGGACATCAGAACACTGAAGCTTTCTTT
CASSLLGHQNTEAFF
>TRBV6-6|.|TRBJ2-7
TGTGCCAGCAGTGGCCGGGACGCACGGACCTACGAGCAGTACTTC
CASSGRDARTYEQYF
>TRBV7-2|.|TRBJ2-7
TGTGCCAGCAGCTCACGCCGAGACAGAGCCTACGAGCAGTACTTC
CASSSRRDRAYEQYF
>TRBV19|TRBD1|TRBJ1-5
TGTGCCAGCTCCCTCGGGGGACAGTTTAATCAGCCCCAGCATTTT
CASSLGGQFNQPQHF